The TCR beta chain under discussion was sequenced for a study of blood T cell repertoires in COVID-19. Whole-study context: The United States, Italy and Spain were the sources of the acute and convalescent COVID-19 samples. Sample material is recorded as cDNA or gDNA derived from T cells, B-cell-depleted T cells, or PBMCs.

How the authors handled the data: Reference gene primers were amplified, and this amplification served to estimate nucleated cell counts. Data came from immunoSEQ multiplex PCR; TCRdb stores just in-frame clones and leaves some out. The V and J calls and clone size were taken over from that table, and D and trimming were inferred from the DNA. The sample yields about 150,000 clones, approximately 78% seen once. The receptor's source is an elderly man with acute or convalescent COVID-19. The specimen was peripheral blood.

CDR3 sequence: CASSYSPVWTNGYTF. The CDR3 DNA is TGTGCCAGCAGTTACTCGCCAGTTTGGACAAATGGCTACACCTTC. This chain joins TRBV6-5 and TRBJ1-2; D perhaps matches TRBD1 (5 bases). With 0 bases removed from V and 6 bases from J, the gap between germline ends came to 14 bases. The CDR3 sequence is 15 residues long. Looked up from germline, CDR1 is MNHEY and CDR2 is SVGAGI.